The T cell receptor beta chain under discussion was sequenced for a study of shared clonotypes between healthy human individuals. Study context: Per donor, CD8 memory used one plate, CD8 naive used two, CD4 memory used three and CD4 naive used three.

Study-wide findings and caveats: Naive subsets tended to show greater estimated richness than memory subsets. Few donors limited the genetic and exposure-history diversity represented.

Note on this clone: The antigen remains undetermined.

Germline V CDR1 and CDR2: SGHVS, FQNEAQ. There are 13 residues in the CDR3. V was cut by 5 bases and J by 7 bases, with 12 bases left in between. Naivety among CD8 cells was defined by CD45RO negativity and positive CCR7 selection, thereby excluding terminally differentiated effector memory CD45RA+ cells. Some clones are missing from TCRdb's copy, which holds only in-frame ones; the method was immunoSEQ multiplex PCR. Here the sample spans about 1,900,000 clones, approximately 94% being singletons. The chain joins TRBV7-8 to TRBJ2-1; D unresolved. The sample taken for sequencing was naive CD8+ T cells sorted from blood. This receptor was identified in a young man in good health. The CDR3 DNA is TGTGCCAGCAGCCCCCTCCCTAGAAATGAGCAGTTCTTC. Translated, it gives CASSPLPRNEQFF.